The TCR beta chain under discussion was sequenced for a study of Ad26.COV2.S vaccination and SARS-CoV-2 variants. V trimming: 6 bases; J trimming: 1 base; junction bases outside the gene matches: 10. CDR3 length equals 16 residues. Germline-derived CDR1 and CDR2 are SGHVS and FNYEAQ. This clone was seen a single time. Documented treatment: about 20 received Ad26.COV2.S at low or high dose, single or two shots; 5 received placebo; per-sample allocation not given. Vaccine and placebo recipients were sampled on day 63 after the first injection. Produced via immunoSEQ multiplex PCR; TCRdb's table is partial and in-frame only. The repertoire holds about 480,000 clones, with around 90% as singletons.

The clonotype originates from a person between 18 and 65 years old who received the Ad26.COV2.S COVID-19 vaccine or a placebo. The specimen was peripheral blood, collected in a trial of Ad26.COV2.S vaccine versus placebo. The chain employs TRBV7-6 and TRBJ2-3; 7 nucleotides agree with TRBD2. CDR3 in amino acids: CASSNGWAGGTDTQYF. The DNA for the CDR3 is TGTGCCAGCAGTAATGGTTGGGCGGGGGGCACAGATACGCAGTATTTT. Full variable domain (remainder filled in from reference TRBV7-6 and TRBJ2-3): GAGVSQSPRYKVTKRGQDVALRCDPISGHVSLYWYRQALGQGPEFLTYFNYEAQQDKSGLPNDRFSAERPEGSISTLTIQRTEQRDSAMYRCASSNGWAGGTDTQYFGPGTRLTVL.